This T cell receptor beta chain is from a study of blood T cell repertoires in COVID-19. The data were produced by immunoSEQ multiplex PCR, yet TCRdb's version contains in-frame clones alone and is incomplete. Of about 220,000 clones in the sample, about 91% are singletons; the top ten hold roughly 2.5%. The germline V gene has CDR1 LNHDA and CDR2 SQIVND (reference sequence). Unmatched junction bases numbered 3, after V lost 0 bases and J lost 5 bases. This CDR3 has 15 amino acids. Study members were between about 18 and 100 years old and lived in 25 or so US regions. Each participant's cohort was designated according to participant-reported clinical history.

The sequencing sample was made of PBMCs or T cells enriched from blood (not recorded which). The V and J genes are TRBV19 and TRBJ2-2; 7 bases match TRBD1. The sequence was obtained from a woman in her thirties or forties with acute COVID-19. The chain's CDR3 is CASSIEGGRTGELFF. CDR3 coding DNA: TGTGCCAGTAGTATAGAAGGGGGCCGGACCGGGGAGCTGTTTTTT.